These 30 T cell receptor beta chains share one sample of origin, sequenced in a study of blood T cell repertoires in COVID-19. Libraries were prepared by immunoSEQ multiplex PCR; TCRdb keeps only in-frame clonotypes and omits some of them. The table records 220,000 or so clones, more than 80% of them present only once. The sequenced sample consisted of PBMCs or T cells enriched from blood (not recorded which). The receptors shown here come from a woman under 30 in a cohort exposed to, infected with or recovered from COVID-19 (not recorded which).

V and J are TRBV29-1 and TRBJ2-3; TRBD2 matches 11 bases. The trim removed 2 bases at V and 5 bases at J, leaving 6 bases unmatched. Germline V lookup: CDR1 SQVTM, CDR2 ANQGSEA. The CDR3 spans 15 residues. CDR3: CSVETPTSGIDTQYF. Here the CDR3 DNA reads TGCAGCGTTGAAACCCCGACTAGCGGGATAGATACGCAGTATTTT.

This sequence joins TRBV21-1 and TRBJ1-1. TRBV21-1 is given as a pseudogene. The CDR3 runs to 16 residues. CDR3: CASSRVTSRLVAEAFF. Here the CDR3 DNA reads TGTGCCAGCAGCAGAGTAACTTCTCGTCTTGTCGCTGAAGCTTTCTTT.

This clone was counted between two and nine times. The gene calls are TRBV19 and TRBJ2-1; 10 bases line up with TRBD2. The CDR3 loop spans 14 amino acids. V was clipped by 6 bases and J by 6 bases; unmatched bases: 5. Germline assignment: CDR1 LNHDA and CDR2 SQIVND (reference sequence). The CDR3 coding sequence is TGTGCCAGTAGATTAGCGGGAGGCGGCAATGAGCAGTTCTTC. Encoded protein: CASRLAGGGNEQFF.

V gene TRBV19 combines with J gene TRBJ2-5; TRBD2 aligns across 9 bases. The length of the CDR3 is 19 residues. Per the germline V gene, CDR1 is LNHDA and CDR2 is SQIVND (reference sequence). The V segment lost 3 bases and the J segment 1 base; nucleotides outside the gene matches: 15. The CDR3 region has the DNA TGTGCCAGTAGTATGGTTGGCGGACTAGCGACTGGGGGCCAAGAGACCCAGTACTTC. This codes for CASSMVGGLATGGQETQYF.

The chain is built from TRBV29-1 and TRBJ1-2; possible D gene TRBD1, 6 bases. Trimming left V 6 bases short and J 8 bases short, with 16 bases between. Germline V lookup: CDR1 SQVTM, CDR2 ANQGSEA. CDR3 size: 12 residues. CDR3 nucleotides: TGCAGCGTCGACCCGGGGGGGGGCGGCTACACCTTC. This sequence encodes CSVDPGGGGYTF.

This clone was observed a single time. This chain joins TRBV13 and TRBJ2-1; 11 bases are a match to TRBD2. V dropped 5 bases and J dropped 3; count of bases not matched to a gene: 3. The CDR3 runs to 15 residues. The germline V gene encodes CDR1 PRHDT and CDR2 FYEKMQ (reference sequence). The CDR3 region is CASSLGLAVYNEQFF. The CDR3 DNA sequence: TGTGCCAGCAGCCTGGGACTAGCGGTCTACAATGAGCAGTTCTTC.

The CDR3 reads CATLPAKGLYQPQHF. The CDR3 nucleotides read TGTGCCACCCTTCCCGCGAAGGGGCTATATCAGCCCCAGCATTTT. The chain carries TRBV6-5 and TRBJ1-5; the D gene is possibly TRBD1 (5 bases). Germline V gene data show CDR1 as MNHEY and CDR2 as SVGAGI. This CDR3 region has 15 residues. With 10 bases removed from V and 5 bases from J, the gap between germline ends came to 21 bases.

The chain is built from TRBV4-1 and TRBJ2-7, with D possibly TRBD2 on 5 matching bases. V was clipped by 0 bases and J by 2 bases, with 11 bases between them. Germline V CDR1 and CDR2: MGHRA, YSYEKL. This CDR3 is 15 amino acids long. CDR3 amino acids: CASSQEAAPPYEQYF. In DNA form, the CDR3 reads TGCGCCAGCAGCCAAGAAGCGGCCCCCCCCTACGAGCAGTACTTC.

The rearrangement uses TRBV20-1 and TRBJ1-1, with 9 bases identical to TRBD1. V lost 3 bases to trimming and J lost 5 bases; unmatched junction nucleotides: 4. CDR3 size: 13 residues. Germline CDR1 reads DFQATT; CDR2 reads SNEGSKA (reference sequence). CDR3 sequence (DNA): TGCAGTGCTAGTGACAGGGGGGAAACTGAAGCTTTCTTT. Amino acid sequence: CSASDRGETEAFF.

The V call is TRBV12-3 or TRBV12-4, the J call TRBJ2-1; D is uncertain. This CDR3 spans 13 amino acids. V was clipped by 5 bases and J by 6 bases, with 11 bases between them. The CDR3 region is CASSKRQFNEQFF. The DNA of the CDR3 is TGTGCCAGCAGTAAGAGGCAGTTCAATGAGCAGTTCTTC.

This chain links TRBV5-4 with TRBJ2-3; tentative D call: TRBD2 (7 bases). CDR3 length equals 14 residues. V was pared by 2 bases and J by 4 bases, with 11 bases between. The germline gives CDR1 SGHNT, CDR2 YYREEE (reference sequence). CDR3 coding DNA: TGTGCCAGCAGCTTACGGGGGGCCCCAGATACGCAGTATTTT. This sequence encodes CASSLRGAPDTQYF.

The chain has TRBV2 and TRBJ2-1; 7 nucleotides agree with TRBD2. This CDR3 region has 18 residues. The V segment lost 2 bases and the J segment 0 bases; nucleotides outside the gene matches: 10. Germline CDR1 and CDR2: SNHLY and FYNNEI. The DNA of the CDR3 is TGTGCCAGCAGTGAATGGGGCGGGAGCGCCAGCTCCTACAATGAGCAGTTCTTC. Translation: CASSEWGGSASSYNEQFF.

This clone was observed a single time. The V call is TRBV19, the J call TRBJ2-1, with 8 bases identical to TRBD1. The CDR3 is 15 residues long. Germline V gives CDR1 LNHDA, CDR2 SQIVND (reference sequence). The V segment lost 6 bases and the J segment 2 bases; nucleotides outside the gene matches: 6. CDR3 in amino acids: CASRDGQGTYNEQFF. The CDR3 DNA is TGTGCCAGTAGGGACGGACAGGGAACCTACAATGAGCAGTTCTTC.

The genes are TRBV24-1 and TRBJ2-1, with TRBD1 matching 9 bases. V gave up 7 bases and J gave up 12 bases; unmatched junction bases: 12. This CDR3 is built from 14 residues. Germline V gene sequence: CDR1 KGHDR, CDR2 SFDVKD. CDR3 in amino acids: CATSSGQGLFGQFF. The CDR3 bases are TGTGCCACCAGCTCGGGACAGGGCCTCTTTGGGCAGTTCTTC.

The chain couples TRBV28 to TRBJ1-2; 11 nucleotides agree with TRBD1. CDR1 MDHEN and CDR2 SYDVKM come from the germline V gene. The J segment lost 12 bases and the V segment lost 6 bases, leaving 6 bases of the junction unmatched. This CDR3 is 12 amino acids long. The CDR3 DNA sequence: TGTGCCAGCAGGCGGGACAGGGGGAGAGACACCTTC. Translated, it gives CASRRDRGRDTF.

CDR3 amino acids: CASSLELANYNEQFF. CDR3 DNA: TGTGCCAGCAGCTTAGAACTAGCGAATTACAATGAGCAGTTCTTC. The genes are TRBV11-2 and TRBJ2-1; 7 bases agree with TRBD2. Trimming at V came to 0 bases and at J to 4 bases, leaving 3 bases not matched to a gene. From germline, CDR1 is SGHAT and CDR2 FQNNGV. CDR3 length: 15 amino acids. The variable domain in full, with the rest retrieved from reference TRBV11-2 and TRBJ2-1, is EAGVAQSPRYKIIEKRQSVAFWCNPISGHATLYWYQQILGQGPKLLIQFQNNGVVDDSQLPKDRFSAERLKGVDSTLKIQPAKLEDSAVYLCASSLELANYNEQFFGPGTRLTVL.

V and J are TRBV24-1 and TRBJ2-2; D is ambiguous. This CDR3 has 13 residues. The germline V gene has CDR1 KGHDR and CDR2 SFDVKD. Deletions cut 4 bases from V and 6 bases from J, with 8 bases between. For the CDR3, the DNA is TGTGCCACCAGTGACCTACGAGCCGGGGAGCTGTTTTTT. It encodes CATSDLRAGELFF.

This clone occurred once. The chain couples TRBV19 to TRBJ1-1; tentative D call: TRBD1 (6 bases). There are 13 residues in the CDR3. CDR1 and CDR2 (germline): LNHDA, SQIVND (reference sequence). V lost 8 bases and J 3 bases, leaving 13 bases between the germline ends. The CDR3 here is CASLRQEYTEAFF. For the CDR3, the DNA is TGTGCCAGTCTTAGACAGGAGTACACTGAAGCTTTCTTT.

This clone is a singleton in its sample. The rearrangement joins TRBV5-5 to TRBJ1-6; D might be TRBD1 (6 bases). The CDR3 totals 14 residues. Germline V CDR1 and CDR2: SGHKS, YYEKEE (reference sequence). The V gene lost 9 bases and the J gene lost 0 bases, with 10 bases spanning the gap. In nucleotides, the CDR3 is TGTGCCACCACAGGGAGCTCCTATAATTCACCCCTCCACTTT. Encoded protein: CATTGSSYNSPLHF.

V and J are TRBV27 and TRBJ2-1; 8 nucleotides match TRBD2. This CDR3 spans 19 amino acids. V shed 3 bases and J 11 bases; nucleotides not matched to a gene: 24. Germline lookup yields CDR1 MNHEY and CDR2 SMNVEV (reference sequence). CDR3: CASSFPRAGVAPSPEKQFF. The DNA for the CDR3 is TGTGCCAGCAGTTTTCCCCGAGCGGGGGTTGCCCCTTCCCCCGAGAAGCAGTTCTTC.

This clone showed up just once. The chain recombines TRBV10-3 with TRBJ2-7, with 8 positions matching TRBD1. V trimming: 2 bases; J trimming: 1 base; junction bases outside the gene matches: 7. This CDR3 has 16 residues. Germline loops: CDR1 ENHRY, CDR2 SYGVKD. CDR3 loop: CAISEAGTGVSYEQYF. CDR3 DNA sequence: TGTGCCATCAGTGAGGCCGGGACAGGAGTATCCTACGAGCAGTACTTC.

This sequence joins TRBV19 and TRBJ2-1, with D possibly TRBD2 on 6 matching bases. The CDR3 consists of 15 residues. V was cut by 5 bases and J by 4 bases, with 15 bases left in between. CDR1 and CDR2 from the germline V gene are LNHDA and SQIVND (reference sequence). DNA of the CDR3: TGTGCCAGTAGTTCGGTAGCGGACAATTACAATGAGCAGTTCTTC. Protein product: CASSSVADNYNEQFF.

This chain links TRBV29-1 with TRBJ2-1; D gene ambiguous. Germline V gene sequence: CDR1 SQVTM, CDR2 ANQGSEA. This CDR3 spans 16 amino acids. Between the trimmed V and J ends, which lost 2 bases and 3 bases, there was a span of 17 bases. DNA of the CDR3: TGCAGCGTTGAACCCCCTCCTAGTGAGCGCTACAATGAGCAGTTCTTC. It encodes CSVEPPPSERYNEQFF.

The DNA of the CDR3 is TGTGCCAGCAGCCTCACAGGGACTGAAAAACTGTTTTTT. Translation: CASSLTGTEKLFF. The gene calls are TRBV28 and TRBJ1-4; weak D call: TRBD1 (6 bases). The germline CDR1 and CDR2 sequences are MDHEN and SYDVKM. V lost 6 bases, J lost 7 bases, and 12 bases lay in between. The CDR3 has 13 residues.

The chain carries TRBV5-6 and TRBJ2-7, with 7 bases fitting TRBD2. With V trimmed by 1 base and J by 3 bases, 4 bases remained unmatched. Germline CDR1 and CDR2: SGHDT and YYEEEE. The CDR3 sequence is 14 residues long. CDR3 loop: CASSLKAGHYEQYF. The CDR3 DNA follows: TGTGCCAGCAGCTTGAAAGCGGGGCACTACGAGCAGTACTTC.

The rearrangement uses TRBV5-6 and TRBJ1-1; D possibly corresponds to TRBD1 (5 bases). V was pared by 0 bases and J by 2 bases, with 14 bases between. CDR3 length: 16 amino acids. CDR1 SGHDT and CDR2 YYEEEE come from the germline V gene. CDR3 loop: CASSLGAWGTNTEAFF. In nucleotides, the CDR3 is TGTGCCAGCAGCTTGGGGGCTTGGGGCACTAACACTGAAGCTTTCTTT.

The chain carries TRBV5-1 and TRBJ2-5, with D perhaps TRBD1 (5 bases). Germline CDR1 is SGHRS and CDR2 is YFSETQ. This CDR3 region has 14 residues. V was pared by 3 bases and J by 1 base, with 10 bases between. The CDR3 DNA is TGCGCCAGCAGCTCACAGGCCACCCAAGAGACCCAGTACTTC. Translating gives CASSSQATQETQYF.

This chain connects TRBV29-1 to TRBJ1-4, with 7 positions matching TRBD1. The CDR3 consists of 14 residues. Germline V gives CDR1 SQVTM, CDR2 ANQGSEA. The trim removed 0 bases at V and 4 bases at J, leaving 2 bases unmatched. The CDR3 DNA reads as TGCAGCGTTGAAGATCAGGGGGGTAATGAAAAACTGTTTTTT. It specifies CSVEDQGGNEKLFF.

J is TRBJ2-6 and V is TRBV9, with no clear D. V lost 0 bases to trimming and J lost 0 bases, with 13 bases between them. This CDR3 has 18 amino acids. From germline, CDR1 is SGDLS and CDR2 YYNGEE. CDR3 DNA: TGTGCCAGCAGCGTAGGTACCGCGAGGAGCTCTGGGGCCAACGTCCTGACTTTC. Its translation: CASSVGTARSSGANVLTF.

This clone occurred a few times. V is TRBV21-1 and J is TRBJ1-1. TRBV21-1 is marked as a pseudogene. The length of the CDR3 is 18 residues. For the CDR3, the DNA is TGTGCCAGCAGACTCAGAGGACCCCCGAGGGAGACGAACACTGAAGCTTTCTTT. Amino acid sequence: CASRLRGPPRETNTEAFF.